The sequence of this T cell receptor (beta chain) was determined in a study of blood T cells in healthy people across ages. This CDR3 comprises 13 residues. V lost 8 bases and J lost 6, with 14 bases in between. CDR1 is MNHNS, CDR2 SASEGT, per germline. Study results and limitations: Estimated diversity, derived from one million T cells, was regarded as an underestimate. Per-million-T-cell TCR beta diversity fell roughly linearly with age. The CMV status of each donor remained undetermined, and this could have confounded shifts in expanded clonotypes.

This clonotype was detected only a few times. Its antigen is still unknown. A second PCR of about 7 to 12 cycles used a sample-barcoded 5' primer and a J-beta primer mix. TCRdb re-analysed the 5' RACE reads in MiXCR, keeping a single row per CDR3 protein. The sample shows 1.5 million to 2 million distinct CDR3 sequences, 25% to 30% of them seen only once. This receptor was identified in a woman in her 30s in good health. This sequence joins TRBV6-1 and TRBJ2-1; D unclear. The specimen sequenced was blood. CDR3 in DNA: TGTGCCAGCGTTGGGTCGTGGAGCAATGAGCAGTTCTTC. This sequence encodes CASVGSWSNEQFF.